The present TCR beta chain was sequenced within a study of identical twins (dated by TCRdb to between 2015 and 2016). The study in broad terms: The study deep-sequenced TCR alpha and beta repertoires from monozygotic twins, unrelated adults of various ages and cord blood to test whether fetal clonotypes persist. To rule out contamination, the twin experiments were replicated at different times with different library preparation protocols. Overall results and qualifications from the work: Out-of-frame TCR alpha sharing in monozygotic twins was systematically underestimated by recombination models, whereas sharing between unrelated individuals was in agreement with the recombination models. Because the same donors could not be followed over many years, conclusions were based on cross-sectional statistical analysis. Abundant cord blood beta clonotypes carried fewer insertions; young adult naive repertoires showed a weaker similar trend, while memory repertoires showed none. Compared with coincidental sharing between unrelated individuals, out-of-frame TCR alpha sequences shared between twins had an excess of sequences with low generation probability. Invariant T cells such as MAIT and iNKT could partly confound zero-insertion analyses, though diverse VJ usage argued against this for most clonotypes. In beta out-of-frame sequences, excess twin sharing was weaker, because having fewer shared sequences lowered the signal-to-noise ratio.

In the germline V gene, CDR1 corresponds to SNHLY and CDR2 to FYNNEI. Germline trimming: 4 bases from V, 6 bases from J; junction bases outside gene matches: 6. The CDR3 measures 14 amino acids from cysteine to phenylalanine. The retained sequence is limited to the CDR3, 42 bases, with the frame set at the first base. This clonotype was counted only a few times. Its antigen remains undetermined. Qualities for individual bases were not recorded, and no much larger clone is one base off. Libraries were built with 5' RACE. The instrument was an Illumina HiSeq 2000. Template switching added a universal primer binding site, and the final cDNA carried a unique molecular identifier that allowed TCR cDNA molecules to be counted accurately. Specific primers in the conserved constant-segment region were used to synthesize first-strand cDNA for the TCR alpha and beta chains. To control for contamination, every cDNA library carried two barcodes: a SMART-Mk sample barcode plus Illumina barcodes. TruSeq adapter sequences and Illumina sample barcodes were added in two successive PCR steps. Sequencing of the TCR alpha and beta cDNA libraries was done on the Illumina HiSeq platform using custom primers. Concerning the study's data processing: Unique molecular identifiers were extracted from raw reads with MiGEC, and CDR3 positions were determined with MiXCR. Recombination models were inferred per individual with the repgenHMM and IGoR tools using an EM algorithm. The tcR package in R was used for shared clonotype analysis, with sharing normalized by the product of cloneset sizes. To study raw recombination free of thymic and clonal selection effects, out-of-frame nonproductive sequences were analyzed. The public reads were quality trimmed at Q25 with fastp and then assembled into clones with MiXCR by TCRdb, keeping productive beta chains. For every CDR3 protein sequence, its rows merge into one entry that carries the most common genes and DNA. The authors' filters were not applied to this entry. The sample has some 230,000 distinct CDR3 sequences on record, 5% to 7% of them singletons. Of the sample, roughly 15% falls within the top ten clones.

Every donor in the study was a healthy Caucasian. Three pairs of female monozygotic twins, all aged roughly 18 to 29 years, made up the twin cohort. Positive isolation kits from Invitrogen were used to isolate CD4+ and CD8+ T cell populations. These data are also associated with another study on T cells expressing NK-cell markers. The other study reports the following: Eight or nine donors provided sorted CD3+CD56+NKG2C+, CD3+CD56+NKG2C- and CD3+CD56-NKG2C+ T-cell subsets, whose TCR beta-chain repertoires were profiled. Of the eight sequenced donors, seven were found to be HCMV-seropositive and one was found to be HCMV-seronegative. In several experiments an anti-gammadeltaTCR antibody was added to restrict sorting to alphabetaTCR-expressing T cells. In several donors, the dominant CD3+CD56+NKG2C+ clonotypes ranked among the top 10 CD8+ clonotypes, making up roughly 1.0-8% of CD8+ T cells. Those dominant clonotypes were again the most abundant among CD3+CD56-NKG2C+ cells in a handful of donors, at about 25-60.1%. Whether the expanded NKG2C-expressing T cell clones were specific for HCMV antigens was left unclear. The eight sequenced donors were randomly selected healthy volunteers, three men and five women. To determine HCMV serostatus, a commercial ELISA kit was used to detect HCMV-specific IgG in serum. MIGEC was used to demultiplex reads and group reads by UMI, and MiTCR was used to assemble and quantify clonotypes. To exclude erroneous sequences, only TCR cDNA sequences supported by at least two reads were retained. The tcR package was used for downstream repertoire analysis, with clonotypes matched between fractions based on CDR3 nucleotide sequence plus V segment. VDJmatch was used to annotate antigen specificity against VDJdb, with one amino acid substitution in CDR3 allowed.

The TCR originated in a woman aged 18-29 years in good health. Recombination linked TRBV2 to TRBJ2-1; TRBD1 agrees with 7 junctional bases. The sample taken for sequencing was CD8+ T cells sorted from blood. The CDR3 reads as follows: CASSAGTAGNEQFF. The bases are TGTGCCAGCAGTGCCGGGACAGCAGGCAATGAGCAGTTCTTC.